The present entry profiles one TCR beta chain with its context. This clonotype has only a few counts. Its antigen specificity is not known. Per-base qualities were not stored, and no clone one base away is much larger. This specimen comes from a study of identical twins (TCRdb year 2016). With respect to the entire study: TCR alpha and beta repertoires from monozygotic twins, unrelated adults of various ages and cord blood were deep-sequenced to test whether fetal clonotypes persist. To rule out contamination, the twin experiments were replicated at different times with different library preparation protocols.

Libraries were built with 5' RACE. The instrument was an Illumina HiSeq 2000. A universal primer binding site was added through template switching, and the final cDNA carried a unique molecular identifier so that TCR cDNA molecules could be counted accurately. Specific primers in the conserved constant-segment region were used to synthesize first-strand cDNA for the TCR alpha and beta chains. To control for contamination, each cDNA library was double barcoded with a SMART-Mk sample barcode plus Illumina barcodes. TruSeq adapter sequences, together with Illumina sample barcodes, were added in two successive PCR steps. The Illumina HiSeq platform was used with custom primers to sequence TCR alpha and beta cDNA libraries. As for the authors' bioinformatics: MiGEC processed the raw reads to extract unique molecular identifiers, while MiXCR was used to determine the CDR3 positions. For each individual, recombination models were inferred using an EM algorithm with the repgenHMM and IGoR tools. The tcR package in R was used for shared clonotype analysis, with sharing normalized by the product of cloneset sizes. Out-of-frame nonproductive sequences were analyzed to study raw recombination free of thymic and clonal selection effects. TCRdb reworked the public reads: Q25 trimming with fastp, MiXCR clone assembly, productive beta chains retained. CDR3 protein sequences are deduplicated, and each keeps its most common genes and DNA. The V and J calls follow TCRdb's processing rather than the paper's. This sample holds 300,000 to 350,000 distinct CDR3 sequences; 9% to 15% were observed only once. Around 6.9% of the sample is taken by the ten largest.

Paper-wide results and their limitations: In beta out-of-frame sequences, excess twin sharing was weaker, because having fewer shared sequences lowered the signal-to-noise ratio. Invariant T cells such as MAIT and iNKT could partly confound zero-insertion analyses, although diverse VJ usage argued against such confounding for most clonotypes. Compared with coincidental sharing between unrelated individuals, out-of-frame TCR alpha sequences shared between twins showed an excess of sequences with low generation probability. Abundant cord blood beta clonotypes had fewer insertions, young adult naive repertoires showed a similar but weaker trend, and memory repertoires showed no such trend. Because the same donors could not be followed over many years, the conclusions depended on cross-sectional statistical analysis. In monozygotic twins, recombination models systematically underestimated out-of-frame TCR alpha sharing, but the models matched the sharing seen between unrelated individuals.

Including the terminal cysteine and phenylalanine, the CDR3 comprises 14 residues. Here the CDR3 DNA is all that survives: 42 bases in frame from base 1. The V end loses 5 bases and the J end loses 0 bases, and a stretch of 11 bases separates them. CDR1 and CDR2 were assigned from the germline V gene (reference sequence) as SEHNR and FQNEAQ. Every donor was a healthy Caucasian. The twin cohort consisted of three pairs of female monozygotic twins, all aged roughly 18 to 29 years. Positive isolation kits from Invitrogen were used to isolate CD4+ and CD8+ T cell populations. The sample was also reused in another study, on yellow fever vaccine responses in identical twins. As the second paper documents: According to the authors, in identical twins the way T cells responded to vaccination appeared partly convergent and partly personalized. The study precisely tracked vaccine-responding T cell clones in identical twins.

Here the chain combines TRBV7-9 and TRBJ2-7; the D gene cannot be named for sure. Sequencing input: CD8+ T cells sorted from blood. This TCR was sampled from a woman between 18 and 30 years old in good health. The CDR3 sequence is CASSTPSSSYEQYF. At the DNA level, the sequence is TGTGCCAGCAGCACCCCGAGCAGCTCCTACGAGCAGTACTTC.